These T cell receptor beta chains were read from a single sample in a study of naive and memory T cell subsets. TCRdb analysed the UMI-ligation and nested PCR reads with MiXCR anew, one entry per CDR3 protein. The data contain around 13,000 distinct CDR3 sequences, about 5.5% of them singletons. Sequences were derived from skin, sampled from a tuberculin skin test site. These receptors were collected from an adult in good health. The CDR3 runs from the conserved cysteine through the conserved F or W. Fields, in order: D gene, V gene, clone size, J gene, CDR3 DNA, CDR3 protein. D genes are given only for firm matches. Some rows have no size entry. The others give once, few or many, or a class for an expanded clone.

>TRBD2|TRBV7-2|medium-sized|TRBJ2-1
TGTGCCAGCAGCTTTAGCAGCGGGGGCTACTCCTACAATGAGCAGTTCTTC
CASSFSSGGYSYNEQFF
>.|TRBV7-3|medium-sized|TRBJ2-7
TGTGCCAGCAGCTTGACCATCCGGGCCGAGCAGTACTTC
CASSLTIRAEQYF
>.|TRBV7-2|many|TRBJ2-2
TGTGCCAGCAGCCGAGGAGGGGGGAACACCGGGGAGCTGTTTTTT
CASSRGGGNTGELFF
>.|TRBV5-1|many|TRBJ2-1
TGCGCCAGCAGCTTGGAACAGGTATACAATGAGCAGTTCTTC
CASSLEQVYNEQFF
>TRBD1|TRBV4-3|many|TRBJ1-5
TGCGCCAGCAGCCAAGAGGGGCCTGGGACAGGCCTGAATCAGCCCCAGCATTTT
CASSQEGPGTGLNQPQHF
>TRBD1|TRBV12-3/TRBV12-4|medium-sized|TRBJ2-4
TGTGCCAGCAGCCCCGCCTTGGGACAGCTAAACATTCAGTACTTC
CASSPALGQLNIQYF
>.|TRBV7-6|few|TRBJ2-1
TGTGCCAGCAGCTTAGTAGCGCGTGAATTCGGTGAGCAGTTCTTC
CASSLVAREFGEQFF
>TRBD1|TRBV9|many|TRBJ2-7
TGTGCCAGCAGCGTTGGGTTACAGGGGGCTTGGGAAGAGCAGTACTTC
CASSVGLQGAWEEQYF
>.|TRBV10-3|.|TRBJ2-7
TGTGCCATCGGCAGTTCCTACGAGCAGTACTTC
CAIGSSYEQYF
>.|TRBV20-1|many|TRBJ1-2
TGCAGTGCTCCCACGGACACCTTTGGCTACACCTTC
CSAPTDTFGYTF
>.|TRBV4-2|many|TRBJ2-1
TGTGCCAGCAGCCAAGATCTACTGGCACCCCTCAATGAGCAGTTCTTC
CASSQDLLAPLNEQFF
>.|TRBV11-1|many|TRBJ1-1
TGTGCCAGCAGCCCGATGGCTTTGAACACTGAAGCTTTCTTT
CASSPMALNTEAFF
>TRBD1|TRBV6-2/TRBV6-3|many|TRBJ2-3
TGTGCCAGCAGTTCAGCCGGGACAGGGGAAGATACGCAGTATTTT
CASSSAGTGEDTQYF
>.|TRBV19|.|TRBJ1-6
TGTGCCAGTAGTACGGACACCCCTTGGGATTCACCCCTCCACTTT
CASSTDTPWDSPLHF
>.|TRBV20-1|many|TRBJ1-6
TGCAGTGCTAGAAGGACAGATAGGGCACCCCTCCACTTT
CSARRTDRAPLHF
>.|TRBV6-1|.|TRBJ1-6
TGTGCCAGCCTACCGGGACGGATTAATTCACCCCTCCACTTT
CASLPGRINSPLHF
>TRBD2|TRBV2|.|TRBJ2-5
TGTGCCAGCAGCGGGACTAGCGGGGGGAATCAAGAGACCCAGTACTTC
CASSGTSGGNQETQYF
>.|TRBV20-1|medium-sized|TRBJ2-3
TGCAGTGAAGGGAAAAGCACAGATACGCAGTATTTT
CSEGKSTDTQYF
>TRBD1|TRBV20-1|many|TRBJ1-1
TGCAGTGCTAGATTACAGGGGGCGCCGCTGAACACTGAAGCTTTCTTT
CSARLQGAPLNTEAFF
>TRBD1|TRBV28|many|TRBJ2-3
TGTGCCAGCAGTTGGGGGGGCCGGGACAGGGGTCAAGATACGCAGTATTTT
CASSWGGRDRGQDTQYF
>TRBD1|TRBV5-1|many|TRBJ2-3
TGCGCCAGCAGCTTGGCTTGGACAGGGGGGGAAGATACGCAGTATTTT
CASSLAWTGGEDTQYF
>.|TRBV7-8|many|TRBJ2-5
TGTGCCAGCAGCTTTAGGTGGGGCCAAGAGACCCAGTACTTC
CASSFRWGQETQYF
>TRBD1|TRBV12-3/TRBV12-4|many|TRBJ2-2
TGTGCCAGCAAGGGGTGGGGACAGATAATGAACACCGGGGAGCTGTTTTTT
CASKGWGQIMNTGELFF
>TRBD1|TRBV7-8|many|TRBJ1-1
TGTGCCAGCAGCTTAGCGGGACAGGGTCATCCTGAAGCTTTCTTT
CASSLAGQGHPEAFF
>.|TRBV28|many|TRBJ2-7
TGTGCCAGCCATCGGGACATCTCCTACGAGCAGTACTTC
CASHRDISYEQYF
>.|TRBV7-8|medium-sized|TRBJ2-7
TGTGCCAGCAGCTTAGAAAGAGGGCCCCCCGAGCAGTACTTC
CASSLERGPPEQYF
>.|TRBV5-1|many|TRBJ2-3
TGCGCCAGCAGCTTGGCGGGGGCTAAAGGAACAGATACGCAGTATTTT
CASSLAGAKGTDTQYF
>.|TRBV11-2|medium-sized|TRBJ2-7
TGTGCCAGCAGCTTAGGCGCCACCTACGAGCAGTACTTC
CASSLGATYEQYF
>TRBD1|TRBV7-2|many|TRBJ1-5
TGTGCCAGCAGCTTAATCGGGAACAGGGGCGATCAGCCCCAGCATTTT
CASSLIGNRGDQPQHF
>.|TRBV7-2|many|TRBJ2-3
TGTGCCAGCAGCCCATCATGGACGACCACAGATACGCAGTATTTT
CASSPSWTTTDTQYF
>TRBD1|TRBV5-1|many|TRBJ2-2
TGCGCCAGCAGCTTGGAAGGGACAGCGAACACCGGGGAGCTGTTTTTT
CASSLEGTANTGELFF
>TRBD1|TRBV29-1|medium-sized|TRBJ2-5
TGCAGCGCCCAGGACAGGGGAAGATGGGAGACCCAGTACTTC
CSAQDRGRWETQYF
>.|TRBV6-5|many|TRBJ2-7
TGTGCCAGCAGTTACTCGGCGAAGTCTGAGCAGTACTTC
CASSYSAKSEQYF
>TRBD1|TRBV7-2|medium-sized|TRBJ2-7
TGTGCCAGCAGCTTAACGCTGGACAGGGGAATAAACGAGCAGTACTTC
CASSLTLDRGINEQYF
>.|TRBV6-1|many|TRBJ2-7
TGTGCCAGCAGCCCCGGCGGACTGTACGAGCAGTACTTC
CASSPGGLYEQYF
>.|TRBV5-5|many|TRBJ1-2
.
CASSFVGVGQGTF
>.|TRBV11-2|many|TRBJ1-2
TGTGCCAGCAGCGAAGCTCCTCGACTCATCTATGGCTACACCTTC
CASSEAPRLIYGYTF
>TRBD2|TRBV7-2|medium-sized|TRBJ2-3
TGTGCCAGCAGCTTAGCTTCTAGCGGGGGGATAGTTAGGGATACGCAGTATTTT
CASSLASSGGIVRDTQYF
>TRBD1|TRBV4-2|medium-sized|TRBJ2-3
TGTGCCAGCAGCCAAGCCCTAATACAGGGGGCTATGCAGTATTTT
CASSQALIQGAMQYF
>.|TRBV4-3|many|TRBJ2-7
TGCGCCAGCAGCCAAGAAAGCCGGGACGGAACCTACGAGCAGTACTTC
CASSQESRDGTYEQYF
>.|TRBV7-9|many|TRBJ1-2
TGTGCCAGCAGCTTCGGACAGCGGGGCTACGCCTTC
CASSFGQRGYAF
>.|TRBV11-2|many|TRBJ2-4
TGTGCCAGCAGCGAACAGGGTGCCAAAAACATTCAGTACTTC
CASSEQGAKNIQYF
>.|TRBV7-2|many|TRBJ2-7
TGTGCCAGCAGTCAGATCGGGGGTCCTTCCTACGAGCAGTACTTC
CASSQIGGPSYEQYF
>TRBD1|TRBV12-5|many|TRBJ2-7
TGTGCTAGTGCTAAGGACAGGCTGGGGTACGAGCAGTACTTC
CASAKDRLGYEQYF
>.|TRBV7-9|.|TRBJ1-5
TGTGCCAGCAGCTTAGACGGCAATCAGCCCCAGCATTTT
CASSLDGNQPQHF
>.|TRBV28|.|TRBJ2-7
TGTGCCAGCAGTTTAACCGGGACAAAAAACTACGAGCAGTACTTC
CASSLTGTKNYEQYF
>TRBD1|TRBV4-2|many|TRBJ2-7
TGTGCCAGCAGCCAAGATCCCACAGGGGTTTCCTACGAGCAGTACTTC
CASSQDPTGVSYEQYF
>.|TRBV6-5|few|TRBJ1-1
TGTGCCAGCAATAGAAAGACGGTCACTGAAGCTTTCTTT
CASNRKTVTEAFF
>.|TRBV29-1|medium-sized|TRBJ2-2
TGCAGCGGGGGGAACACCGGGGAGCTGTTTTTT
CSGGNTGELFF
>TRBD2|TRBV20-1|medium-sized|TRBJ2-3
TGCAGTGCTCGTAGCGGGCTTAGCACAGATACGCAGTATTTT
CSARSGLSTDTQYF
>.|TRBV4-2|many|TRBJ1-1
TGTGCCAGCAGCCAAGGGTTTGGCCACGGGGCTGAAGCTTTCTTT
CASSQGFGHGAEAFF
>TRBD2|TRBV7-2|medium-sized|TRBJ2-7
TGTGCCAGCAGCCCTCAAGGACTAGCCACCTACGAGCAGTACTTC
CASSPQGLATYEQYF
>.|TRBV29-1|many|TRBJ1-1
TGCAGCGCGCTGAACACTGAAGCTTTCTTT
CSALNTEAFF
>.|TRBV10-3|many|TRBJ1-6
TGTGCCATCAGTGAGTCAATCAGCTCCTATAATTCACCCCTCCACTTT
CAISESISSYNSPLHF